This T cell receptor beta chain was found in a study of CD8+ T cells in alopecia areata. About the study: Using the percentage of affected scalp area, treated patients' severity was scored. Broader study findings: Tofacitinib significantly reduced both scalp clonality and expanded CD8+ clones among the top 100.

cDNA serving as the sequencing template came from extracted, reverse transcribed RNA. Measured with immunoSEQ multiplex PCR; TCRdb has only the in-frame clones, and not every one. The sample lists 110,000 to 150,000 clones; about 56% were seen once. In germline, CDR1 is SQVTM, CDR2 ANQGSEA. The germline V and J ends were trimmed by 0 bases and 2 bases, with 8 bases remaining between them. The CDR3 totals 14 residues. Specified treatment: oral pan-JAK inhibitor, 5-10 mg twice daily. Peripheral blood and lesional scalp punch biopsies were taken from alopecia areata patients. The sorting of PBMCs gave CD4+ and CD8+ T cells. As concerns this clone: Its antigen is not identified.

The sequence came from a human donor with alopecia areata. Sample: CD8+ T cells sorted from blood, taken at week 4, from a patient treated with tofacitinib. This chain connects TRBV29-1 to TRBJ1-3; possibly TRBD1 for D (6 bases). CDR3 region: CSVEEGQTGNTIYF. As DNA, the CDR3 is TGCAGCGTTGAAGAAGGACAGACTGGAAACACCATATATTTT.